These 22 T cell receptor beta chains came from one sample sequenced in a study of T cells after yellow fever vaccination. MiXCR, applied by TCRdb to the 5' RACE reads, yields one record per CDR3 protein. There are 600,000 to 750,000 distinct CDR3 sequences in the sample; about 12% occur only once, and more than 13% lies in the top ten. The material was PBMCs, obtained on the day of the yellow fever booster vaccination. These receptors were taken from a man younger than 40 who received the YFV17D yellow fever vaccine.

This clonotype has only a few counts. The chain couples TRBV2 to TRBJ2-3; no definite D call. The germline V gene has CDR1 SNHLY and CDR2 FYNNEI. V was shortened by 2 bases and J by 5 bases, with 2 bases between the two germline ends. The CDR3 contains 11 residues. CDR3 DNA sequence: TGTGCCAGCAGTGAAAAAGATACGCAGTATTTT. It yields the protein CASSEKDTQYF. The full variable domain, its missing parts supplied by reference TRBV2 and TRBJ2-3, is EPEVTQTPSHQVTQMGQEVILRCVPISNHLYFYWYRQILGQKVEFLVSFYNNEISEKSEIFDDQFSVERPDGSNFTLKIRSTKLEDSAMYFCASSEKDTQYFGPGTRLTVL.

CDR3 loop: CASSQTVGRAQHF. The CDR3 nucleotides are TGTGCCAGCAGCCAAACCGTGGGAAGGGCCCAGCATTTT. The V gene is TRBV4-2, the J gene TRBJ1-5; D not certain. Trimming pared 2 bases from V and 11 bases from J, leaving 13 bases between. Germline values: CDR1 LGHNA, CDR2 YNFKEQ. The CDR3 totals 13 residues.

This clonotype was detected only a few times. The gene calls are TRBV28 and TRBJ2-7, with TRBD1 identical over 7 bases. CDR3 length equals 15 residues. The germline V gene has CDR1 MDHEN and CDR2 SYDVKM. The V gene end was trimmed by 7 bases and the J gene end by 6 bases; junction bases not matched to a gene: 15. CDR3 loop: CASIPRPMTGSEQYF. The CDR3 bases are TGTGCCAGCATCCCCCGGCCAATGACAGGGTCCGAGCAGTACTTC. The full variable domain, completed using reference TRBV28 and TRBJ2-7, is DVKVTQSSRYLVKRTGEKVFLECVQDMDHENMFWYRQDPGLGLRLIYFSYDVKMKEKGDIPEGYSVSREKKERFSLILESASTNQTSMYLCASIPRPMTGSEQYFGPGTRLTVT.

The chain has TRBV15 and TRBJ1-4; 7 bases fit TRBD1. The CDR3 loop spans 15 amino acids. Germline assignment: CDR1 LNHNV and CDR2 YYDKDF (reference sequence). The junction had 10 bases not matched to a gene; V was cut back by 5 bases and J by 7 bases. CDR3 protein: CATSRRQGEGEKLFF. The CDR3 DNA reads as TGTGCCACCAGCCGACGACAGGGCGAAGGTGAAAAACTGTTTTTT. The variable domain in full, completed from reference TRBV15 and TRBJ1-4, reads DAMVIQNPRYQVTQFGKPVTLSCSQTLNHNVMYWYQQKSSQAPKLLFHYYDKDFNNEADTPDNFQSRRPNTSFCFLDIRSPGLGDTAMYLCATSRRQGEGEKLFFGSGTQLSVL.

The rearrangement uses TRBV27 and TRBJ1-6; 8 nucleotides match TRBD1. This CDR3 comprises 14 residues. V dropped 8 bases and J dropped 6; count of bases not matched to a gene: 6. Germline CDR1 and CDR2: MNHEY and SMNVEV (reference sequence). In DNA form, the CDR3 reads TGTGCCAGCGCACTCGGACAGGGTAATTCACCCCTCCACTTT. Translated, it gives CASALGQGNSPLHF.

A few counts support this clonotype. A much more abundant neighbour one base away suggests this may be a read error. The genes are TRBV5-1 and TRBJ2-3, with D possibly TRBD1 on 6 matching bases. The CDR3 covers 17 residues. Trimming left V 3 bases short and J 5 bases short, with 22 bases between. The germline CDR1 and CDR2 sequences are SGHRS and YFSETQ. This chain's CDR3 is CASSSWWAQGEGDTQYF. The CDR3 nucleotides are TGCGCCAGCAGCTCCTGGTGGGCACAGGGAGAGGGAGATACGCAGTATTTT.

This clonotype came up a few times. The rearrangement links TRBV10-3 to TRBJ2-2; D may match TRBD1 or TRBD2 (5 bases each). Trimming shortened V by 0 bases and J by 7 bases, and 12 bases separated the two germline ends. The CDR3 is made up of 15 amino acids. Germline-derived CDR1 and CDR2 are ENHRY and SYGVKD. CDR3 bases: TGTGCCATCAGTGAGTCCGGGGCCCGGGTCGGGGAGCTGTTTTTT. The encoded protein is CAISESGARVGELFF.

This clonotype has a handful of counts. This chain uses TRBV12-3 or TRBV12-4 with TRBJ2-7; 8 bases line up with TRBD1. V lost 5 bases to trimming and J lost 5 bases; unmatched junction nucleotides: 5. This CDR3 has 13 amino acids. CDR3 region: CASSDDRGNEQYF. The CDR3 coding sequence is TGTGCCAGCAGTGACGACAGGGGTAACGAGCAGTACTTC.

The chain is built from TRBV20-1 and TRBJ1-1, with D tentatively TRBD1 (5 bases). CDR1 and CDR2 from the germline V gene are DFQATT and SNEGSKA (reference sequence). Deletions cut 0 bases from V and 6 bases from J, with 17 bases between. The CDR3 loop spans 15 amino acids. This CDR3 reads CSARDYRQFAPEAFF. In DNA form, the CDR3 reads TGCAGTGCTAGAGATTATAGACAGTTTGCCCCTGAAGCTTTCTTT.

The J gene is TRBJ2-7, the V gene TRBV20-1; 8 nucleotides match TRBD2. The CDR3 length is 17 residues. Germline assignment: CDR1 DFQATT and CDR2 SNEGSKA (reference sequence). With V trimmed by 3 bases and J by 0 bases, 13 bases remained unmatched. CDR3 protein: CSARGSGEGLNSYEQYF. The CDR3 coding sequence is TGCAGTGCTAGGGGTAGCGGGGAGGGCCTGAACTCCTACGAGCAGTACTTC.

The chain combines TRBV4-3 with TRBJ2-1; D might be TRBD1 (6 bases). Germline lookup yields CDR1 LGHNA and CDR2 YSLEER. CDR3 length equals 18 residues. With 1 base removed from V and 0 bases from J, the gap between germline ends came to 16 bases. The CDR3 DNA reads as TGCGCCAGCAGCCAAGGGGCCTCGGGACAAAGCTCCTACAATGAGCAGTTCTTC. Its translation: CASSQGASGQSSYNEQFF.

The rearrangement links TRBV6-1 to TRBJ2-5; 7 nucleotides match TRBD2. The V gene end was trimmed by 6 bases and the J gene end by 2 bases; junction bases not matched to a gene: 18. CDR3 length: 18 amino acids. Germline V gene sequence: CDR1 MNHNS, CDR2 SASEGT. The CDR3 region has the DNA TGTGCCAGCAGAACCGCAGACTTTAGCGGGCCGTTTCAAGAGACCCAGTACTTC. Protein product: CASRTADFSGPFQETQYF.

The rearrangement uses TRBV20-1 and TRBJ2-3; 12 bases are a match to TRBD2. V shed 6 bases, J shed 0 bases, and the junction held 7 bases outside the gene matches. Germline CDR1 is DFQATT and CDR2 is SNEGSKA (reference sequence). CDR3 size: 16 residues. Written as DNA, the CDR3 is TGCAGTGCGGTACCCGGGACTAGCGGGAGCACAGATACGCAGTATTTT. It yields the protein CSAVPGTSGSTDTQYF.

The CDR3 coding sequence is TGTGCCAGCTCACCACCCGGGACTAGCGGGAGAGGGACCGGGGAGCTGTTTTTT. This codes for CASSPPGTSGRGTGELFF. The V gene is TRBV18, the J gene TRBJ2-2; 14 nucleotides match TRBD2. After removal of 0 bases from V and 5 bases from J, the junction contained 5 bases not matched to a gene. The length of the CDR3 is 18 residues. Looked up from germline, CDR1 is KGHSH and CDR2 is LQKENI. Filled out from reference TRBV18 and TRBJ2-2, the complete variable domain reads NAGVMQNPRHLVRRRGQEARLRCSPMKGHSHVYWYRQLPEEGLKFMVYLQKENIIDESGMPKERFSAEFPKEGPSILRIQQVVRGDSAAYFCASSPPGTSGRGTGELFFGEGSRLTVL.

This CDR3 is CASSPGLMNEQFF. As DNA, the CDR3 is TGTGCCAGCTCACCCGGACTCATGAATGAGCAGTTCTTC. The V and J genes are TRBV18 and TRBJ2-1, with D possibly matching TRBD2 (5 bases). The CDR3 loop spans 13 amino acids. The germline V gene has CDR1 KGHSH and CDR2 LQKENI. V dropped 3 bases and J dropped 7 bases, with 10 bases sitting between them.

CDR3: CASSSNREPNTGELFF. The CDR3, as DNA: TGTGCCAGCAGCTCAAACCGGGAACCAAACACCGGGGAGCTGTTTTTT. The chain recombines TRBV7-9 with TRBJ2-2; TRBD2 might be the D (5 bases). This CDR3 has 16 amino acids. V was clipped by 4 bases and J by 2 bases, with 14 bases between them. Germline CDR1 reads SEHNR; CDR2 reads FQNEAQ (reference sequence).

The table lists this clonotype with many counts. CDR3 region: CASRTTSGRRETQYF. CDR3 coding DNA: TGCGCCAGCAGGACGACTAGCGGGAGGCGGGAGACCCAGTACTTC. The gene calls are TRBV5-1 and TRBJ2-5, with TRBD2 identical over 13 bases. V was clipped by 5 bases and J by 5 bases; unmatched bases: 6. The V gene's germline CDR1 is SGHRS and CDR2 YFSETQ. This CDR3 has 15 residues.

This clonotype was observed a handful of times. The CDR3: CASSLTDRGLDEQFF. The CDR3 region has the DNA TGTGCCAGCAGCTTAACAGACAGGGGGCTCGATGAGCAGTTCTTC. The chain links TRBV7-3 to TRBJ2-1, with 10 positions matching TRBD1. The CDR3 runs to 15 residues. Germline CDR1 reads SGHTA; CDR2 reads FQGTGA. The ends lost 0 bases at V and 8 bases at J; junction bases unmatched: 4. Variable domain in full (rest from reference TRBV7-3 and TRBJ2-1): GAGVSQTPSNKVTEKGKYVELRCDPISGHTALYWYRQSLGQGPEFLIYFQGTGAADDSGLPNDRFFAVRPEGSVSTLKIQRTERGDSAVYLCASSLTDRGLDEQFFGPGTRLTVL.

In its sample, this clonotype was seen many times. The chain carries TRBV7-2 and TRBJ2-1; no reliable D call. V lost 1 base, J lost 6 bases, and 13 bases lay in between. The CDR3 runs 15 residues. Germline lookup yields CDR1 SGHTA and CDR2 FQGNSA. The CDR3 loop is CASSLDGLPGNEQFF. CDR3 DNA: TGTGCCAGCAGCTTAGATGGGCTACCGGGCAATGAGCAGTTCTTC.

CDR3 loop: CSVGTSAPSGELFF. DNA for the CDR3: TGCAGCGTGGGGACTAGCGCACCGTCGGGGGAGCTGTTTTTT. The V call is TRBV29-1, the J call TRBJ2-2, with 10 positions matching TRBD2. V lost 6 bases to trimming and J lost 8 bases; unmatched junction nucleotides: 9. The CDR3 has 14 residues. Looked up from germline, CDR1 is SQVTM and CDR2 is ANQGSEA.

This clonotype was counted a few times. The CDR3 spells CASRPTSSNQETQYF. DNA for the CDR3: TGCGCCAGCAGGCCCACTTCCAGTAACCAAGAGACCCAGTACTTC. V gene TRBV5-1 combines with J gene TRBJ2-5; no firm D call. Germline V gene data show CDR1 as SGHRS and CDR2 as YFSETQ. This CDR3 has 15 amino acids. Trimming removed 5 bases from V and 0 bases from J, with 14 bases in between.

This clonotype was counted a few times. CDR3 in amino acids: CASSLPNNEKLFF. The CDR3 nucleotides are TGCGCCAGCAGCCTTCCTAATAATGAAAAACTGTTTTTT. The chain has TRBV5-1 and TRBJ1-4; D unresolved. In germline, CDR1 is SGHRS, CDR2 YFSETQ. V was cut by 4 bases and J by 4 bases, with 8 bases left in between. CDR3 size: 13 residues. Full variable domain (missing parts from reference TRBV5-1 and TRBJ1-4): KAGVTQTPRYLIKTRGQQVTLSCSPISGHRSVSWYQQTPGQGLQFLFEYFSETQRNKGNFPGRFSGRQFSNSRSEMNVSTLELGDSALYLCASSLPNNEKLFFGSGTQLSVL.